This T cell receptor beta chain came from a study of T cells after yellow fever vaccination. Study observations and caveats: Detected again after the booster were most primary-vaccination clones, at 96% CD4 and 70% to 90% CD8. Although the secondary response was weaker, it peaked faster, at day 5 versus 15.

The ends were cut back, 3 bases at V and 2 bases at J, with 11 bases in the middle. The CDR3 totals 15 residues. Per the germline V gene, CDR1 is SGHTA and CDR2 is FQGNSA. This clonotype was observed a few times. Its antigen is still unknown. A 5'RACE template-switching step, the method used to make TCR cDNA, added a universal primer site and UMIs. From the 5' RACE reads, TCRdb called clonotypes with MiXCR, one entry per CDR3 protein. The sample has about 340,000 distinct CDR3 sequences, more than 8.5% seen once. The receptor comes from a young man who received the YFV17D yellow fever vaccine. The sequencing used PBMCs, collected on the day of the first yellow fever vaccination. The chain uses TRBV7-2 and TRBJ2-1; D call uncertain. The DNA for the CDR3 is TGTGCCAGCAGCTTGGCCTCGGGCACCTACAATGAGCAGTTCTTC. This sequence encodes CASSLASGTYNEQFF.